This is a list of T cell receptor beta chains from one sample in a study of cytomegalovirus exposure and HLA in healthy donors. Sequencing used immunoSEQ multiplex PCR; TCRdb keeps in-frame clones, though not all of them. The data hold roughly 170,000 clones, with 81% observed a single time. The sample was PBMCs. All receptors come from a woman aged 30 to 39 in good health and CMV-seronegative. Each CDR3 is given with its conserved first and last residue. Size is stated for part of the rows, as once, few or many counts, or as a class when the clone is expanded.

j_call clone_size v_call cdr3_aa
TRBJ2-7 . TRBV9 CASSVGPTETYEQYF
TRBJ2-6 . TRBV4-3 CASSQAFRHSGANGLTF
TRBJ2-1 once TRBV10-1 CASSKPSGDNNEQFF
TRBJ1-5 once TRBV6-5 CASSSLGDRPGF
TRBJ1-1 . TRBV7-9 CASSLEAANTEAFF
TRBJ2-5 . TRBV2 CASSELLVQETQYF
TRBJ2-1 . TRBV11-2 CASSLESGGVLYNEQFF
TRBJ2-3 . TRBV9 CASSYRTGGASDTQYF
TRBJ2-7 . TRBV6-5 CASSRDSLVVYEQYF
TRBJ2-7 . TRBV5-6 CASSLVGARSYEQYF
TRBJ1-5 . TRBV27 CASSLSGFNQPQHF
TRBJ2-4 once TRBV2 CASSEGRQKNSQYF
TRBJ2-1 . TRBV5-1 CASSLGGSYNEQFF
TRBJ2-1 . TRBV27 CASSLGTTGGDEQFF
TRBJ1-2 . TRBV7-9 CASSFQGTPYTF
TRBJ2-7 few TRBV9 CASSVGLAEPEQYF
TRBJ2-3 . TRBV30 CAFSGSSHTQYF
TRBJ1-1 . TRBV5-1 CASSDQGLNTEAFF
TRBJ2-7 . TRBV5-1 CASSTGQGVCEQYF
TRBJ1-3 few TRBV11-2 CASSLTRAGTVQNTIYF
TRBJ2-5 . TRBV10-3 CAISDGDRGFQETQYF
TRBJ2-3 . TRBV28 CASSPLGTGITDTQYF